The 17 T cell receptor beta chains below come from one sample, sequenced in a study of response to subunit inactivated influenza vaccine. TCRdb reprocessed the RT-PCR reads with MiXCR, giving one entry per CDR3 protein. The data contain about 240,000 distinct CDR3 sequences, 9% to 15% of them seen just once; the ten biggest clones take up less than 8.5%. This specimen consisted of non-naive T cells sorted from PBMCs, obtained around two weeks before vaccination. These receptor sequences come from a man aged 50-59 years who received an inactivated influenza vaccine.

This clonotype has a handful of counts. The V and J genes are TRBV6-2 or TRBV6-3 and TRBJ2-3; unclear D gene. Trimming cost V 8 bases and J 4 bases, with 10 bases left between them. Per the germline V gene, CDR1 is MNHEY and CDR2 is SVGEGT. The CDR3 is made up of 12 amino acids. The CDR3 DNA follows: TGTGCCAGCGGAAACCCGGCAGATACGCAGTATTTT. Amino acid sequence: CASGNPADTQYF.

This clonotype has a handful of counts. Here the CDR3 reads CASSPDGNQPQHF. The CDR3 DNA follows: TGTGCCAGCTCACCGGACGGGAATCAGCCCCAGCATTTT. This chain links TRBV18 with TRBJ1-5; D unclear. The CDR3 has 13 amino acids. The V and J ends lost 3 bases and 4 bases respectively, with 7 bases between them. Looked up from germline, CDR1 is KGHSH and CDR2 is LQKENI.

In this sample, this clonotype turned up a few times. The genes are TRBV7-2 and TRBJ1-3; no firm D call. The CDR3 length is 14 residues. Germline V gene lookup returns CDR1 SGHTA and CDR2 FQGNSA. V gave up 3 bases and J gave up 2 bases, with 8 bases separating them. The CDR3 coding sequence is TGTGCCAGCAGCTTGGCCCGGGCTGGAAACACCATATATTTT. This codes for CASSLARAGNTIYF.

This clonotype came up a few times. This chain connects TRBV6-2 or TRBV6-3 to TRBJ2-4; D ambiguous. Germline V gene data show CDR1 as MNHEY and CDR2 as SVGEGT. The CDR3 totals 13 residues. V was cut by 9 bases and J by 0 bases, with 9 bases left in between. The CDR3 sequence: CASAHRAKNIQYF. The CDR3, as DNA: TGTGCCAGTGCGCACAGAGCCAAAAACATTCAGTACTTC.

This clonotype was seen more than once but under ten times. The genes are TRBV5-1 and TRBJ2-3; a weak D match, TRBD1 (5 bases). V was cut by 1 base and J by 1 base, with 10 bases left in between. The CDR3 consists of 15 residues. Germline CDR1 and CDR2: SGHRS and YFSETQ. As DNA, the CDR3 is TGCGCCAGCAGCTTGCAGGGCATGGGCACAGATACGCAGTATTTT. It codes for CASSLQGMGTDTQYF.

The CDR3 region has the DNA TGCAGTGGGGGACAGGGCACCACAGATACGCAGTATTTT. Translating it yields CSGGQGTTDTQYF. The genes are TRBV20-1 and TRBJ2-3, with 9 bases fitting TRBD1. V lost 7 bases, J lost 2 bases, and 4 bases stayed unmatched. The CDR3 loop spans 13 amino acids. Germline V CDR1 and CDR2: DFQATT, SNEGSKA (reference sequence).

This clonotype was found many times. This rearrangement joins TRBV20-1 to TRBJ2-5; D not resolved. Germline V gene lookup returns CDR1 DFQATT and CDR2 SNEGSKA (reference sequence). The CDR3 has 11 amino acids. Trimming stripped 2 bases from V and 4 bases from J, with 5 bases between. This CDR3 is CSARYGETQYF. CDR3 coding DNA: TGCAGTGCTAGATACGGAGAGACCCAGTACTTC.

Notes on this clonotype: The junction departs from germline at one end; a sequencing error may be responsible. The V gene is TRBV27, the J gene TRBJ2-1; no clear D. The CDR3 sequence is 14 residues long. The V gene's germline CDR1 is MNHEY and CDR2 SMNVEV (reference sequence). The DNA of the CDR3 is TGTGACAGCTCTTTCATTCCCTCCTACAATGAGCAGTTCTTC. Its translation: CDSSFIPSYNEQFF.

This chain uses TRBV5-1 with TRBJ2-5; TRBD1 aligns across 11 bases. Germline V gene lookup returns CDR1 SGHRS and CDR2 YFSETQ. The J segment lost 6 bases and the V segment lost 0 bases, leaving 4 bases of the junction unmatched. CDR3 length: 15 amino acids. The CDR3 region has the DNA TGCGCCAGCAGCTTGGCGGACAGGGGGCGGAAGACCCAGTACTTC. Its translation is CASSLADRGRKTQYF.

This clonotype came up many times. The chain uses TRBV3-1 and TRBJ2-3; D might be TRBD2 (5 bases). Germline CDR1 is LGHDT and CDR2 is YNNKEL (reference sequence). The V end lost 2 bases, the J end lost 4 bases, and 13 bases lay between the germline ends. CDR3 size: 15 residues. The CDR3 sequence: CASSQFLADSDTQYF. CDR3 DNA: TGTGCCAGCAGCCAATTCCTAGCAGATTCAGATACGCAGTATTTT.

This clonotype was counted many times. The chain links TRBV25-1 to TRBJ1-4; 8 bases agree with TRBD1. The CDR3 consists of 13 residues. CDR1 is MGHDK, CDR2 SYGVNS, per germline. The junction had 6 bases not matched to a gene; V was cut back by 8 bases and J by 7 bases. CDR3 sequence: CASAGGGGEKLFF. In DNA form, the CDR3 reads TGTGCCAGCGCAGGGGGCGGGGGTGAAAAACTGTTTTTT.

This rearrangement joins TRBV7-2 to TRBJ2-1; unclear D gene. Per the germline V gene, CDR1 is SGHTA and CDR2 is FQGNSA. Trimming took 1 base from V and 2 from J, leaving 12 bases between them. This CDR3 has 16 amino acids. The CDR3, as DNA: TGTGCCAGCAGCTTAGGCTCCGGACCCACCTACAATGAGCAGTTCTTC. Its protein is CASSLGSGPTYNEQFF.

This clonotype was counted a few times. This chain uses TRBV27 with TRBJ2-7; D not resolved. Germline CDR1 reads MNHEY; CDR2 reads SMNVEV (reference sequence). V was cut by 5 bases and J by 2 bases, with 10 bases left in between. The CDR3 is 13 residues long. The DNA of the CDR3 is TGTGCCAGCAGTCCCCGGGCAGCCTACGAGCAGTACTTC. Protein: CASSPRAAYEQYF.

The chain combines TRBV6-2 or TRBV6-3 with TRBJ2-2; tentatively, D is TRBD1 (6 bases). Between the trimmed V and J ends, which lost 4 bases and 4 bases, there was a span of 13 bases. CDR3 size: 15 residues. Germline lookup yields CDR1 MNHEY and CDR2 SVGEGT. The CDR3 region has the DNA TGTGCCAGCAGTTCCTACCAGGGGACCACCGGGGAGCTGTTTTTT. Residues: CASSSYQGTTGELFF.

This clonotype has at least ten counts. The CDR3 is CASSTRQVHRAFF. The CDR3 DNA reads TGTGCCAGCAGTACCCGACAGGTCCATAGAGCTTTCTTT. V gene TRBV6-6 combines with J gene TRBJ1-1, with D perhaps TRBD1 (6 bases). This CDR3 region has 13 residues. Between the trimmed V and J ends, which lost 5 bases and 10 bases, there was a span of 17 bases. The germline V gene encodes CDR1 MNHNY and CDR2 SVGAGI (reference sequence).

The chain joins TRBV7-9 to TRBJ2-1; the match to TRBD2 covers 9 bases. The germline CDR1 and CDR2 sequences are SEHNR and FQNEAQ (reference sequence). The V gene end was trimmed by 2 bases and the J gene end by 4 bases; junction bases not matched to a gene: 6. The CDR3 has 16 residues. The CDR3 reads CASSLTLAGAYNEQFF. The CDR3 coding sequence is TGTGCCAGCAGCTTAACGTTAGCGGGGGCTTACAATGAGCAGTTCTTC.

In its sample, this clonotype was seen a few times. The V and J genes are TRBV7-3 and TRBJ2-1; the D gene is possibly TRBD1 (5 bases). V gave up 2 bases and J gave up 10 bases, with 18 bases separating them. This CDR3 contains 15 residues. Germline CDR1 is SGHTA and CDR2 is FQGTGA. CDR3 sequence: CASSLEDAGAREQFF. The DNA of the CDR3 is TGTGCCAGCAGCTTAGAGGACGCTGGGGCGAGGGAGCAGTTCTTC.